The clone carrying this TCR beta chain was counted many times. Methods described previously, with TCR primers listed, were used for bulk TCR libraries. TCRdb used MiXCR to reprocess the PCR reads, holding one entry per CDR3 protein. In the table there are approximately 590,000 distinct CDR3 sequences, 25% of which are singletons. Germline values: CDR1 LGHDT, CDR2 YNNKEL (reference sequence). The CDR3 is 14 residues long. V lost 2 bases, J lost 3 bases, and 2 bases stayed unmatched. This record comes from a study of molecular identifiers for immune sequencing clone quantification. CD8+CD4-CCR7+CD45RA+ cells were sorted as naive CD8 T cells.

This TCR was recovered from a human donor in good health. Some libraries in this study had Jurkat cell RNA spiked in. The V call is TRBV3-1, the J call TRBJ1-2; 8 bases are shared with TRBD1. Sequencing was done on a sample of naive CD8+ T cells from blood, with Jurkat cell RNA spiked in. Subset: FACS-sorted CD8+CD4-CCR7+CD45RA+ naive T cells. The CDR3 reads CASSQQDRDYGYTF. The CDR3 DNA follows: TGTGCCAGCAGCCAACAGGACAGGGACTATGGCTACACCTTC.